This TCR beta chain was obtained from a study of cytomegalovirus exposure and HLA in healthy donors (dated by TCRdb to 2016 to 2017). In terms of the full investigation: An earlier analysis of about 530 of the donors reported 276 Gb of sequence data and around 100 million unique TCR beta sequences obtained from around 180 million T cells. An early release covering 550 to 700 HLA-typed donors comprised 250 to 350 gigabases of sequencing data and tens of millions of unique TCR sequences. Of the roughly 400 genotyped donors, 80% to 90% were placed in the genetic ancestry cluster associated with self-reported Caucasian donors. The study aimed to test whether signatures of past pathogen exposure could be identified by cataloging public T cell receptors. The T cell repertoires of 666 subjects were profiled by immunosequencing and related to cytomegalovirus serostatus. Besides the first cohort of roughly 700 subjects, a separate validation cohort made up of 95 to 150 different subjects was used. High-throughput TCR immunosequencing, statistical association of individual TCRs with disease status, and machine learning were combined to predict cytomegalovirus infection status. In a later analysis, previously published TCR beta repertoires from about 640 donors were re-analyzed and high-resolution HLA genotyping was added so that TCR occurrence patterns could be studied. Rather than drawing on any new phenotypic data, the later analysis identified candidate immune exposures from TCR beta sequences and the way those sequences occurred across donors. An earlier analysis of 587 of the donors used high-throughput TCR beta sequencing to judge whether each TCR beta V gene segment behaved as functional or pseudogenic. Donor age, sex, ethnicity and CMV serostatus were collected together with the repertoire data. A later genetic analysis used genome-wide SNP genotypes for about three fifths of the 666 donors, treating that subset as a discovery cohort. All discovery cohort repertoires had been generated on a single sequencing platform. Both class I and class II loci were covered by HLA typing, at four-digit resolution. The number of typed donors differed by locus: 629-630 for A, B, C, DRB1 and DQB1; 522 for DQA1; approximately 610 for DPA1; and around 470 for DPB1. Because of strong linkage in the cohort, five DR-DQ haplotypes were treated as single units for association and clustering. Across 398 genotyped donors of the cohort, an average of 235,054 unique TCR beta nucleotide sequences per donor were sequenced, and approximately 17% of those sequences were non-productive. Broader findings and caveats from the paper: It was suggested by the authors that the approach could potentially be generalized to other disease states and immunological phenotypes. Because HLA typing was unavailable for some donors at each locus, only the typed subset was used in association tests. In an earlier analysis of fewer than 750 of the donors, most TCR beta V segments were observed in productive rearrangements about 90% or about 30% of the time, broadly matching IMGT annotations. A later analysis found that TCR association rates varied across HLA loci, with DRB1 alleles showing the most associated TCRs and HLA-C alleles the fewest. When HLA alleles, especially DR and DQ, strongly co-occurred, attributing TCR associations to individual alleles was difficult. The classifier was reported to diagnose cytomegalovirus status with high specificity and sensitivity in both the original and validation cohorts. In a later analysis, several top co-occurrence clusters were reported to appear linked to parvovirus B19, influenza, CMV and Epstein-Barr virus. The study listed 150 to 200 TCR beta chains as associated with cytomegalovirus. A further reported finding was that TCR beta sequences accurately predicted the HLA-A and HLA-B alleles for most subjects in the first cohort. According to a later analysis, most CMV-associated TCR beta chains appeared to be HLA-restricted, and the HLA associations seemed to be driven largely by CMV exposure. According to a later genetic analysis, donors in an Asian-associated ancestry cluster had fewer N-insertions in productive TCRs than the approximately 670-donor mean. The sequencing pipeline was judged likely to have produced a cluster of highly shared sequence variants as a technical artifact. The cohort was sequenced for TCR beta chains only, and without alpha or paired-chain data the features that could be detected were limited. A later genetic analysis associated a missense DCLRE1C variant with V-gene and J-gene trimming of TCR beta chains, and an independent cohort replicated the association. Fewer than 20 rarely observed V segments, including chromosome 9 orphons, were excluded from the earlier analysis of 550 to 700 of the donors because counts were too low. Roughly uniform sequencing depth across donors was assumed in presence/absence analyses, although this assumption may not hold. Most TCR sequences were seen in very few donors, while some public TCRs were found in many individuals. The 87-base-pair reads could not distinguish some IMGT-functional V segments, including TRBV6-2 and TRBV6-3, so those segments were excluded. Correlated functional status among segregating V segments might be attributable to linkage disequilibrium, but an unknown experimental factor could not be ruled out. Specific HLA alleles were associated with roughly 17,000 TCR beta sequences at a false discovery rate of 0.05 in a later analysis. In vitro tests confirmed that a few of the cytomegalovirus-associated TCR beta chains recognize cytomegalovirus antigens. CMV serostatus was the only immune exposure information available for the cohort. A later analysis found that HLA-associated TCR beta chains were more clonally expanded and had lower generation probabilities than equally common non-associated chains.

On this clone itself: The clone's antigen remains unknown. No quality values exist for individual bases; no much larger clone is one base distant.

In total, around 600 healthy bone marrow donors made up the cohort. All cohort members were sampled while nominally healthy, although unrecorded immune exposures were likely present. The donor was CMV seropositive and was included in the group of 250 to 300 seropositive cohort members. A peripheral blood sample was provided by each donor, and peripheral blood mononuclear cells were used for TCR beta sequencing. Genomic DNA was extracted from the blood cell samples with the Qiagen DNeasy Blood Extraction Kit. V gives up 2 bases and J gives up 2 bases, and the segment between their germline ends measures 10 bases. The germline V gene provides CDR1 KGHSH and CDR2 LQKENI. There are 15 amino acids in the CDR3, from cysteine to phenylalanine inclusive. Only the CDR3 DNA stays, 45 bases, in frame from base 1. Library generation was performed with the immunoSEQ multiplex PCR assay. The multiplex PCR relied on a mix of 60 forward primers for TCR Vbeta segments and 13 reverse primers for TCR Jbeta segments. The CDR3 region of rearranged TCR beta genes was amplified from genomic DNA with a multiplex PCR assay. Amplified TCR beta libraries were sequenced as 87-base-pair reads on the Illumina HiSeq System. In the source study's methods: A later analysis tallied about 77 million unique TCR beta chains across the roughly 610 repertoires, and some 12 million of those chains were shared by two or more donors. To remove PCR and sequencing errors, raw reads were error-corrected and collapsed into unique sequences using a nearest-neighbor algorithm that merged closely related sequences. To assign V, D and J gene segments, CDR3 sequences were aligned to IMGT reference sequences. For a sequence to be retained, a match of at least six nucleotides to both a V gene segment and a J gene segment was required. A rearrangement counted as productive if the CDR3 had no stop codons and remained in frame with V and J, and every other rearrangement counted as non-productive. Following IMGT convention, CDR3 was defined as the stretch from the second conserved V-encoded cysteine up to the conserved J-encoded phenylalanine. In an earlier analysis of more than 550 of the donors, sequences lacking an unambiguous match to a single V gene segment were excluded. An earlier analysis of 500 to 600 of the donors classified V segments as functional when productive rearrangements were above 56.7% and as segregating when the standard deviation between donors was above 5%. To diagnose cytomegalovirus status from the catalog of TCR beta chain sequences, a statistical classification framework was built. In a later analysis, TCR nucleotide sequences were compared against IMGT/GENE-DB human TR gene sequences so that V and J genes could be assigned. A later analysis assigned CDR3 sequences and most-parsimonious VDJ recombination scenarios with the TCRdist pipeline. A later analysis defined each TCR beta chain by its CDR3 amino acid sequence plus V-gene family, and excluded reads lacking a unique V-gene family. In a later analysis, several hundred highly shared, low-generation-probability nucleotide sequences were removed to address suspected cross-contamination and a sequencing artifact. A later analysis calculated a clonal expansion index for each public chain from normalized within-repertoire ranks of inferred template counts. Generation probabilities in a later analysis came from a VDJ recombination model fitted to out-of-frame rearrangements, and those results were checked against IGoR. In a later analysis, TCR-TCR, TCR-HLA and TCR-CMV co-occurrence was scored with hypergeometric tests, and a repertoire-size bias correction was applied to TCR pairs. In a later analysis, false discovery rates were estimated by permuting HLA or CMV assignments 20 times. In a later analysis, co-occurring TCRs were grouped using DBSCAN, and TCRdist sequence similarity was added for clustering within HLA-allele-positive subsets. Co-occurrence clustering excluded repertoires with fewer than 30,000 or more than 120,000 public chains, plus five with anomalous nucleotide sharing. The source is immuneACCESS, and TCRdb retained only in-frame sequences with V and J called. Part of the clones is not carried over; for the studies checked, unresolved V genes explain less than half of this, and the remainder is unexplained. That table gives V, J and clone size, and the DNA gave D and trimming. Within this sample are 150,000 to 200,000 clones, with about 77% of them counted one time only. The ten largest make up about 5.6% of the sample.

The sequence was obtained from a woman in her twenties or thirties in good health and CMV-seropositive. The sample comprised PBMCs. The V and J segments used are TRBV18 and TRBJ2-1; TRBD2 is a possible D gene, resting on 5 matching bases. The CDR3 loop reads CASSPNQRTYNEQFF. The bases are TGTGCCAGCTCACCAAATCAGCGGACCTACAATGAGCAGTTCTTC.